This TCR beta chain was identified during a study of regulatory and conventional T cells in RAG deficiency. Using immunoSEQ multiplex PCR, the repertoire was profiled, and TCRdb retains in-frame clones only, with some absent. The sample includes approximately 10,000 clones, about 95% of them seen just once. Genomic DNA came from blood conventional CD4+ T cells gated CD25-low CD127-high. V lost 4 bases and J lost 1, with 11 bases in between. CDR3 length equals 15 residues. CDR1 and CDR2 (germline): SGDLS, YYNGEE. The genes are TRBV9 and TRBJ2-2, with D perhaps TRBD1 or TRBD2 (5 bases each). The sample taken for sequencing was CD4+ effector T cells sorted from blood. The sequence derives from a human donor with RAG deficiency presenting as severe combined immunodeficiency. CDR3 residues: CASSLSGRNTGELFF. The CDR3 DNA reads as TGTGCCAGCAGCCTATCGGGACGGAACACCGGGGAGCTGTTTTTT.